The subject of this entry is one TCR beta chain. Its specificity is unknown. The PCR made use of 60 Vbeta and 13 Jbeta primers. The data were produced by immunoSEQ multiplex PCR, yet TCRdb's version contains in-frame clones alone and is incomplete. The data contain about 250,000 clones, 70% to 90% of them seen just once; the ten biggest clones take up roughly 0.26%. This specimen belongs to a study of cytomegalovirus exposure and HLA in healthy donors. Findings of the study overall: Later analysis suggested most CMV-associated TCR beta chains were HLA-restricted. The study labeled more than 150 TCR beta chains cytomegalovirus-associated.

The V and J ends lost 5 bases and 1 base respectively, with 18 bases between them. CDR3 length equals 16 residues. Germline values: CDR1 SEHNR, CDR2 FQNEAQ (reference sequence). The sequence was collected from a girl aged 2-10 years in good health and CMV-seronegative. The chain links TRBV7-9 to TRBJ2-7, with D tentatively TRBD2 (5 bases). Input material: PBMCs. Here the CDR3 reads CASSLPRTGSSYEQYF. CDR3 nucleotides: TGTGCCAGCAGCCTGCCCCGGACTGGAAGTTCCTACGAGCAGTACTTC. The whole variable domain, remainder taken from reference TRBV7-9 and TRBJ2-7, is DTGVSQNPRHKITKRGQNVTFRCDPISEHNRLYWYRQTLGQGPEFLTYFQNEAQLEKSRLLSDRFSAERPKGSFSTLEIQRTEQGDSAMYLCASSLPRTGSSYEQYFGPGTRLTVT.